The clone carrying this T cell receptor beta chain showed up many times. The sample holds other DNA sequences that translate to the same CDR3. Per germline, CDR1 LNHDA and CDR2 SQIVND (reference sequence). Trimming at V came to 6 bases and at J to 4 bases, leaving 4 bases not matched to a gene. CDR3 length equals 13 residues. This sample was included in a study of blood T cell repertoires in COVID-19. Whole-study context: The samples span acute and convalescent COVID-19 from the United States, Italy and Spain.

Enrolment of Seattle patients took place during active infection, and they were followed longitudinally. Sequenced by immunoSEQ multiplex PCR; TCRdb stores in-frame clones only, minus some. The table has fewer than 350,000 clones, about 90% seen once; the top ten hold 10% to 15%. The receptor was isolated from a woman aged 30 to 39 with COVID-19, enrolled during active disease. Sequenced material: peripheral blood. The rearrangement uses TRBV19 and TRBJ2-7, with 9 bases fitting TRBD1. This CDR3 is CASSDRGIYEQYF. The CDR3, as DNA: TGTGCCAGTAGCGACAGGGGGATATACGAGCAGTACTTC. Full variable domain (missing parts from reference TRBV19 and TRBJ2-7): DGGITQSPKYLFRKEGQNVTLSCEQNLNHDAMYWYRQDPGQGLRLIYYSQIVNDFQKGDIAEGYSVSREKKESFPLTVTSAQKNPTAFYLCASSDRGIYEQYFGPGTRLTVT.